Presented here are 25 T cell receptor beta chains from one specimen sequenced in a study of T cell clonotyping in hematopoietic cell transplantation. Sample time point: recipient sample about 28 days before transplant, after cytoreduction. Generated by immunoSEQ multiplex PCR, the TCRdb table keeps only in-frame clones and is missing some. The data contain tens of thousands of clones, less than 85% of them seen just once; the ten biggest clones take up about 3%. Sequences were derived from peripheral blood mononuclear cells, sampled before stem cell transplant. These receptors originate from a man in his fifties or sixties with acute myeloid leukemia. Some clones in this sample may be carry-over from other donors' samples.

The genes are TRBV20-1 and TRBJ2-5; D uncertain. The V gene's germline CDR1 is DFQATT and CDR2 SNEGSKA (reference sequence). V lost 3 bases and J 5 bases, leaving 4 bases between the germline ends. The CDR3 covers 10 residues. The CDR3 DNA reads TGCAGTGCTAGTGGGGAGACCCAGTACTTC. It yields the protein CSASGETQYF.

This sequence joins TRBV28 and TRBJ2-1; D might be TRBD2 (7 bases). The CDR3 covers 14 residues. V was trimmed by 7 bases and J by 7 bases, leaving 17 bases between them. CDR1 is MDHEN and CDR2 is SYDVKM in the germline V gene. Here the CDR3 DNA reads TGTGCCAGCAAGAACGGGGGGCCAAAAAATGAGCAGTTCTTC. Translated: CASKNGGPKNEQFF.

The sample holds one count of this clone. The chain recombines TRBV4-1 with TRBJ2-7; D tentatively reads TRBD1 or TRBD2 (5 bases each). The CDR3 is 14 residues long. Germline V gene sequence: CDR1 MGHRA, CDR2 YSYEKL. Trimming took 5 bases from V and 6 from J, leaving 17 bases between them. CDR3 sequence: CASSNRDPSFEQYF. For the CDR3, the DNA is TGCGCCAGCAGCAACCGGGACCCCAGCTTCGAGCAGTACTTC.

This clone showed up just a few times. This chain links TRBV27 with TRBJ1-2; D might be TRBD1 (6 bases). V shed 10 bases and J shed 6 bases, with 21 bases lying between them. Germline CDR1 and CDR2: MNHEY and SMNVEV (reference sequence). The CDR3 consists of 14 residues. The CDR3, as DNA: TGTGCCACTCCAGGACCTGGACAGCGCGATGGCTACACCTTC. Translated: CATPGPGQRDGYTF.

J is TRBJ2-7 and V is TRBV2; a weak D match, TRBD2 (6 bases). Germline V gene data show CDR1 as SNHLY and CDR2 as FYNNEI. V was trimmed by 7 bases and J by 4 bases, leaving 11 bases between them. The CDR3 is made up of 12 amino acids. CDR3 loop: CASTDRGYEQYF. Written as DNA, the CDR3 is TGTGCCAGCACGGATCGGGGGTACGAGCAGTACTTC. The whole variable domain, filled in from reference TRBV2 and TRBJ2-7, reads EPEVTQTPSHQVTQMGQEVILRCVPISNHLYFYWYRQILGQKVEFLVSFYNNEISEKSEIFDDQFSVERPDGSNFTLKIRSTKLEDSAMYFCASTDRGYEQYFGPGTRLTVT.

The chain carries TRBV9 and TRBJ1-6, with D possibly TRBD1 on 6 matching bases. V shed 3 bases and J shed 5 bases, with 21 bases lying between them. CDR3 size: 18 residues. CDR1 SGDLS and CDR2 YYNGEE come from the germline V gene. The CDR3 sequence: CASSATPRGPANNSPLHF. In DNA, the CDR3 is TGTGCCAGCAGCGCGACCCCCAGGGGACCCGCGAATAATTCACCCCTCCACTTT.

The chain links TRBV7-2 to TRBJ2-2; D is uncertain. Trimming shortened V by 5 bases and J by 7 bases, and 5 bases separated the two germline ends. Germline CDR1 reads SGHTA; CDR2 reads FQGNSA. This CDR3 has 11 residues. This CDR3 reads CASSPIGELFF. The CDR3 DNA reads as TGTGCCAGCAGCCCCATCGGGGAGCTGTTTTTT. The variable domain in full, completed from reference TRBV7-2 and TRBJ2-2, reads GAGVSQSPSNKVTEKGKDVELRCDPISGHTALYWYRQSLGQGLEFLIYFQGNSAPDKSGLPSDRFSAERTGGSVSTLTIQRTQQEDSAVYLCASSPIGELFFGEGSRLTVL.

The chain uses TRBV28 and TRBJ2-2; unclear D gene. Looked up from germline, CDR1 is MDHEN and CDR2 is SYDVKM. Trimming cost V 11 bases and J 1 base, with 14 bases left between them. This CDR3 is 14 amino acids long. The CDR3 sequence: CAVCRQLNTGELFF. The DNA of the CDR3 is TGTGCCGTTTGTAGGCAGCTGAACACCGGGGAGCTGTTTTTT.

This clone was seen a single time. DNA of the CDR3: TGTGCCATCACCCCGACGGCGGACGCCGACACTGAAGCTTTCTTT. This translates into CAITPTADADTEAFF. The chain combines TRBV10-3 with TRBJ1-1; D call uncertain. V was cut by 7 bases and J by 3 bases, with 18 bases left in between. CDR1 is ENHRY and CDR2 is SYGVKD in the germline V gene. The CDR3 covers 15 residues.

The V gene is TRBV11-2, the J gene TRBJ2-7; tentative D call: TRBD2 (6 bases). Germline CDR1 reads SGHAT; CDR2 reads FQNNGV. V lost 5 bases to trimming and J lost 3 bases, with 14 bases between them. CDR3 length: 14 residues. CDR3 sequence reads: CASSRGLKIYEQYF. The DNA for the CDR3 is TGTGCCAGCAGCCGGGGACTTAAGATCTACGAGCAGTACTTC.

This clone appeared a few times. This chain connects TRBV7-2 to TRBJ1-2; 9 bases agree with TRBD1. V dropped 5 bases and J dropped 4; count of bases not matched to a gene: 8. This CDR3 has 15 amino acids. The germline gives CDR1 SGHTA, CDR2 FQGNSA. The CDR3 sequence: CASSTAPGQGYGYTF. The CDR3 DNA is TGTGCCAGCAGCACAGCACCGGGACAGGGCTATGGCTACACCTTC.

This chain connects TRBV27 to TRBJ1-2; 7 bases map to TRBD1. CDR3 size: 17 residues. Per germline, CDR1 MNHEY and CDR2 SMNVEV (reference sequence). V gave up 3 bases and J gave up 2 bases; unmatched junction bases: 12. The CDR3 coding sequence is TGTGCCAGCAGTTTCCGCGGCGACAGGGTACAGAACTATGGCTACACCTTC. It translates to CASSFRGDRVQNYGYTF.

The chain recombines TRBV9 with TRBJ2-2, with TRBD2 identical over 7 bases. Germline trimming cut 4 bases from V and 6 bases from J; bases unmatched to any gene: 9. The CDR3 is 15 residues long. Germline V gives CDR1 SGDLS, CDR2 YYNGEE. DNA of the CDR3: TGTGCCAGCAGCCCTGGGGGGGTTCGGGCCGGGGAGCTGTTTTTT. It encodes CASSPGGVRAGELFF.

The CDR3 protein is CASSLGIQETQYF. CDR3 nucleotides: TGTGCCAGCAGCTTGGGTATCCAAGAGACCCAGTACTTC. The rearrangement joins TRBV5-4 to TRBJ2-5, with D unresolved. V lost 0 bases, J lost 1 base, and 4 bases lay in between. CDR3 length: 13 amino acids. Germline values: CDR1 SGHNT, CDR2 YYREEE (reference sequence).

J is TRBJ2-5 and V is TRBV25-1; tentatively, D is TRBD1 or TRBD2 (5 bases each). Deletions cut 4 bases from V and 1 base from J, with 13 bases between. The CDR3 runs 15 residues. Per germline, CDR1 MGHDK and CDR2 SYGVNS. CDR3 sequence: CASSGGSGTQETQYF. The CDR3 DNA sequence: TGTGCCAGCAGTGGGGGTTCTGGGACCCAAGAGACCCAGTACTTC. The variable domain in full, completed from reference TRBV25-1 and TRBJ2-5, reads EADIYQTPRYLVIGTGKKITLECSQTMGHDKMYWYQQDPGMELHLIHYSYGVNSTEKGDLSSESTVSRIRTEHFPLTLESARPSHTSQYLCASSGGSGTQETQYFGPGTRLLVL.

The rearrangement uses TRBV19 and TRBJ2-4; possibly TRBD1 for D (6 bases). CDR1 and CDR2 from the germline V gene are LNHDA and SQIVND (reference sequence). CDR3 length: 16 residues. V was trimmed by 3 bases and J by 0 bases, leaving 12 bases between them. CDR3 sequence: CASSILKTGAKNIQYF. In nucleotides, the CDR3 is TGTGCCAGTAGTATCCTTAAGACAGGAGCCAAAAACATTCAGTACTTC.

V is TRBV10-3 and J is TRBJ2-5; 11 bases agree with TRBD2. The CDR3 length is 15 residues. Germline values: CDR1 ENHRY, CDR2 SYGVKD. The V gene end was trimmed by 5 bases and the J gene end by 1 base; junction bases not matched to a gene: 3. CDR3 region: CAISPGTSGQETQYF. In DNA, the CDR3 is TGTGCCATCAGTCCTGGGACTAGCGGCCAAGAGACCCAGTACTTC.

The chain combines TRBV5-6 with TRBJ1-2; no definite D call. The length of the CDR3 is 14 residues. Trimming cost V 4 bases and J 2 bases, with 12 bases left between them. Germline V gene data show CDR1 as SGHDT and CDR2 as YYEEEE. In DNA form, the CDR3 reads TGTGCCAGCAGCCCGGAGGCACGGAACTATGGCTACACCTTC. It specifies CASSPEARNYGYTF.

The V gene is TRBV7-2, the J gene TRBJ2-5, with D possibly matching TRBD2 (6 bases). From germline, CDR1 is SGHTA and CDR2 FQGNSA. This CDR3 region has 14 residues. V dropped 5 bases and J dropped 2 bases, with 12 bases sitting between them. The CDR3 sequence is CASSPGLTQETQYF. Here the CDR3 DNA reads TGTGCCAGCAGCCCGGGACTCACACAAGAGACCCAGTACTTC.

The V gene is TRBV5-1, the J gene TRBJ2-5; 7 positions agree with TRBD2. The CDR3 extends over 16 amino acids. V trimming: 3 bases; J trimming: 0 bases; junction bases outside the gene matches: 8. CDR1 and CDR2 (germline): SGHRS, YFSETQ. CDR3 in amino acids: CASSSGAGGYQETQYF. The CDR3 bases are TGCGCCAGCAGCTCCGGGGCCGGGGGGTACCAAGAGACCCAGTACTTC.

This clone appeared a few times. The V gene is TRBV5-1, the J gene TRBJ1-3; D is unresolved. V lost 5 bases to trimming and J lost 2 bases, with 35 bases between them. This CDR3 has 22 amino acids. CDR1 is SGHRS and CDR2 is YFSETQ in the germline V gene. The CDR3 DNA reads TGCGCCAGCAGACCGCGACGCTTGGAATTTGTCGATGGAGGCGGCACTGGAAACACCATATATTTT. Protein: CASRPRRLEFVDGGGTGNTIYF.

A few counts support this clone. The chain has TRBV11-2 and TRBJ2-5, with 7 nucleotides matching TRBD2. Per germline, CDR1 SGHAT and CDR2 FQNNGV. The CDR3 sequence is 16 residues long. V was clipped by 3 bases and J by 3 bases; unmatched bases: 10. CDR3 amino acids: CASSLGEGPGEETQYF. The CDR3, as DNA: TGTGCCAGCAGCTTGGGGGAGGGGCCTGGAGAAGAGACCCAGTACTTC.

The chain carries TRBV18 and TRBJ2-1; D remains ambiguous. Trimming cost V 0 bases and J 9 bases, with 15 bases left between them. Germline V gene lookup returns CDR1 KGHSH and CDR2 LQKENI. This CDR3 region has 15 residues. As DNA, the CDR3 is TGTGCCAGCTCACCACCAAATACCGGCGTGGTTGAGCAGTTCTTC. Translating it yields CASSPPNTGVVEQFF.

The V and J genes are TRBV7-9 and TRBJ1-4, with D possibly TRBD1 on 6 matching bases. The germline V gene encodes CDR1 SEHNR and CDR2 FQNEAQ (reference sequence). This CDR3 is built from 16 residues. The ends were cut back, 5 bases at V and 6 bases at J, with 19 bases in the middle. The CDR3 region has the DNA TGTGCCAGCAGCACGAATGAACAGGGTTACGATGAAAAACTGTTTTTT. This translates into CASSTNEQGYDEKLFF.

The CDR3, as DNA: TGTGCCAGCAGCTTAGTGTGGGGGCGAGGTGAAGCTTTCTTT. Translation: CASSLVWGRGEAFF. The V call is TRBV7-2, the J call TRBJ1-1; TRBD1 is a possible D gene (6 bases). Germline CDR1 reads SGHTA; CDR2 reads FQGNSA. Trimming removed 1 base at V and 7 bases at J, with 13 bases between. This CDR3 has 14 residues.